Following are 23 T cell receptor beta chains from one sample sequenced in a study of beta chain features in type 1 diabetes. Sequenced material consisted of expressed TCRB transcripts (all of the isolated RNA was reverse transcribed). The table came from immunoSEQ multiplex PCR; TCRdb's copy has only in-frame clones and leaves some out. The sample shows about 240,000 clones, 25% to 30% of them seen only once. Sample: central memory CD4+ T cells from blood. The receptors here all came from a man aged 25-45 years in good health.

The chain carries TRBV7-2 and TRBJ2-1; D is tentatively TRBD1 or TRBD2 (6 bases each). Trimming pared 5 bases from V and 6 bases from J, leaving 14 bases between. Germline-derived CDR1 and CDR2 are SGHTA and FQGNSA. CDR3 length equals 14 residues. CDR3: CASSRDSRGNEQFF. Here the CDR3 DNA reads TGTGCCAGCAGCAGGGACTCCAGGGGCAATGAGCAGTTCTTC.

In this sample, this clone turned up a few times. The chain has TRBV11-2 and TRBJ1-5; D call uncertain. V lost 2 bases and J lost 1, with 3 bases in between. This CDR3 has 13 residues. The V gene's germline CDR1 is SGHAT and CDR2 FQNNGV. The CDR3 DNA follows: TGTGCCAGCAGCTTACGCAGCAATCAGCCCCAGCATTTT. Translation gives CASSLRSNQPQHF.

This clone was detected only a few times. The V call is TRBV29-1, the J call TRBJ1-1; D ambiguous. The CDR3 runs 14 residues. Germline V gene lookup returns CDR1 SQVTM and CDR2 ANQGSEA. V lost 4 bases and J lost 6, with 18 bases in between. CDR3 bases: TGCAGCGTTGCCATTCGTCGGCAGAGCGCTGAAGCTTTCTTT. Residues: CSVAIRRQSAEAFF.

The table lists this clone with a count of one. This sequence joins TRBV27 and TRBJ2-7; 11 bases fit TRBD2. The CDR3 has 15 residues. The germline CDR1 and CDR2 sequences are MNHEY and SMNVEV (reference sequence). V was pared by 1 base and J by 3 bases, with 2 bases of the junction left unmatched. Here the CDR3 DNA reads TGTGCCAGCAGTTTATGGGGGACTAGCGGCTACGAGCAGTACTTC. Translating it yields CASSLWGTSGYEQYF.

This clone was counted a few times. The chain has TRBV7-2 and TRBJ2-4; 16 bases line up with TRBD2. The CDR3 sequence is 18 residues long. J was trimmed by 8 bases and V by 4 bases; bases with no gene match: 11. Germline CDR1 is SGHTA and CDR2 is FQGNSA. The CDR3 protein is CASSYSLGTSGRGYIQYF. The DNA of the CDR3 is TGTGCCAGCAGCTACAGCCTCGGGACTAGCGGGAGGGGATACATTCAGTACTTC.

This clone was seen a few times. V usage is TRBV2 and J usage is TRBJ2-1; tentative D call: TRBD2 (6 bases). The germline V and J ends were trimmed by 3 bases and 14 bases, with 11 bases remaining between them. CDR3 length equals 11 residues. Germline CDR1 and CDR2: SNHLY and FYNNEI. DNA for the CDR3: TGTGCCAGCAGTGACGGGACTTGGAAGTTCTTC. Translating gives CASSDGTWKFF.

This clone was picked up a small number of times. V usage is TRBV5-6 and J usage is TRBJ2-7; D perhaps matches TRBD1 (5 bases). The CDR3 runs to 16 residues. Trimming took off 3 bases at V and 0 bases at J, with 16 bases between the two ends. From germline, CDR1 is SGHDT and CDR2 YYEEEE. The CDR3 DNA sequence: TGTGCCAGCAGCTGGGGCCGGTCAGAGAGCTCCTACGAGCAGTACTTC. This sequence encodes CASSWGRSESSYEQYF.

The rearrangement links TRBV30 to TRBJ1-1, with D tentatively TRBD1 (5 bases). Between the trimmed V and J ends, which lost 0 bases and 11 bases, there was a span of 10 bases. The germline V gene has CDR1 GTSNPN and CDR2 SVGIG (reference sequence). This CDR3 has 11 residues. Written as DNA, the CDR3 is TGTGCCTGGAGTGTCGGGACGGGGGCTTTCTTT. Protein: CAWSVGTGAFF.

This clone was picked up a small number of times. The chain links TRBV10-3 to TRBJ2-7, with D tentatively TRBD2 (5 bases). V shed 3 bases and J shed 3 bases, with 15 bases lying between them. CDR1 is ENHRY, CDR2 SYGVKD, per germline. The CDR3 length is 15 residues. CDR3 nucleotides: TGTGCCATCAGTGAAGGCAGTGCCGGGAACTACGAGCAGTACTTC. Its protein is CAISEGSAGNYEQYF.

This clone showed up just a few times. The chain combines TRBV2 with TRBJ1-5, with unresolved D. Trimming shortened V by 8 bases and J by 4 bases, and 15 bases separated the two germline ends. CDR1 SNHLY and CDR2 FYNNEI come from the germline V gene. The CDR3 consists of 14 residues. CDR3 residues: CASSLESVNQPQHF. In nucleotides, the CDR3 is TGTGCCAGCTCACTAGAATCGGTGAATCAGCCCCAGCATTTT.

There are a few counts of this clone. CDR3 loop: CAWSVMGLNTGELFF. CDR3 bases: TGTGCCTGGAGTGTAATGGGCCTGAACACCGGGGAGCTGTTTTTT. The chain couples TRBV30 to TRBJ2-2, with no clear D. Between the trimmed V and J ends, which lost 0 bases and 1 base, there was a span of 9 bases. CDR3 size: 15 residues. The germline V gene encodes CDR1 GTSNPN and CDR2 SVGIG (reference sequence). The whole variable domain, filled in from reference TRBV30 and TRBJ2-2, reads SQTIHQWPATLVQPVGSPLSLECTVEGTSNPNLYWYRQAAGRGLQLLFYSVGIGQISSEVPQNLSASRPQDRQFILSSKKLLLSDSGFYLCAWSVMGLNTGELFFGEGSRLTVL.

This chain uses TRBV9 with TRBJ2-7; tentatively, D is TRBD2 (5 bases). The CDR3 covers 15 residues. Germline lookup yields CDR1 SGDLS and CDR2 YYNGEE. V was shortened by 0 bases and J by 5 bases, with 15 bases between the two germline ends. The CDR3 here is CASSVGPSRRDEQYF. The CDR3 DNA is TGTGCCAGCAGCGTAGGGCCTAGCCGGAGAGACGAGCAGTACTTC.

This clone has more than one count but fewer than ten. This chain's CDR3 is CASSIDLDTQYF. CDR3 DNA sequence: TGTGCCAGCAGTATAGACCTAGATACGCAGTATTTT. The rearrangement links TRBV28 to TRBJ2-3; unclear D gene. Trimming cost V 5 bases and J 5 bases, with 8 bases left between them. CDR3 length equals 12 residues. Germline CDR1 MDHEN, CDR2 SYDVKM.

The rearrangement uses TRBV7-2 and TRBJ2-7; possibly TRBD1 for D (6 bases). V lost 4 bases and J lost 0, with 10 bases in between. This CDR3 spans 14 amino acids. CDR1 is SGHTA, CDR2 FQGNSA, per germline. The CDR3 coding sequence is TGTGCCAGCAGCTCCCAGACAGGCTCCTACGAGCAGTACTTC. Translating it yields CASSSQTGSYEQYF.

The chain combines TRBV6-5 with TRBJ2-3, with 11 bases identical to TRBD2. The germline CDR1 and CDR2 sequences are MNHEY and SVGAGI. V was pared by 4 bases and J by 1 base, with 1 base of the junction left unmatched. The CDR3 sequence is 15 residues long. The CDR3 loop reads CASSSTSGGTDTQYF. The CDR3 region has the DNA TGTGCCAGCAGTTCGACTAGCGGGGGCACAGATACGCAGTATTTT.

CDR3 protein: CASREETGGEEKLFF. The CDR3 DNA reads as TGTGCCAGCAGGGAGGAGACAGGGGGAGAAGAAAAACTGTTTTTT. The V and J genes are TRBV6-5 and TRBJ1-4; 9 positions match TRBD1. The ends lost 6 bases at V and 8 bases at J; junction bases unmatched: 10. The CDR3 consists of 15 residues. Germline CDR1 reads MNHEY; CDR2 reads SVGAGI.

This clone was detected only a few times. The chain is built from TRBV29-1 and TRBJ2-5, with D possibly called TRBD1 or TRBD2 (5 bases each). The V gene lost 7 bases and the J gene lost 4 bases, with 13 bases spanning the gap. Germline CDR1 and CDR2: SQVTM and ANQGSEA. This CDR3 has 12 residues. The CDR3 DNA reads TGCAGCGCTGGGACGCCTCGAGAGACCCAGTACTTC. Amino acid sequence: CSAGTPRETQYF.

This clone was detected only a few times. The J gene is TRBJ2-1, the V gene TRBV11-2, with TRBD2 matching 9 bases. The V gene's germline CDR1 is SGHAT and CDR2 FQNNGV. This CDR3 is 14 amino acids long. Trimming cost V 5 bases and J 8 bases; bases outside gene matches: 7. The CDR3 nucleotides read TGTGCCAGCAGCCGCCTGCGGGGGGGCCATGAGCAGTTCTTC. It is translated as CASSRLRGGHEQFF.

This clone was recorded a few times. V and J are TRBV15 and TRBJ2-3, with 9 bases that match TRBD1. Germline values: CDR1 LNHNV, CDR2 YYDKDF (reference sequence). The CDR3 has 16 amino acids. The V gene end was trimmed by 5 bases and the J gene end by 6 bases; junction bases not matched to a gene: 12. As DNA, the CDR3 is TGTGCCACCAGCGGTAAACCGGGACAGGGATCCGATACGCAGTATTTT. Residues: CATSGKPGQGSDTQYF.

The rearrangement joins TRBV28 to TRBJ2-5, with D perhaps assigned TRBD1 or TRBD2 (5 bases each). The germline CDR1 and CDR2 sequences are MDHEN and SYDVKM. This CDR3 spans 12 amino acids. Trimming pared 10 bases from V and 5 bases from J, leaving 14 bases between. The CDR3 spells CATQRGWETQYF. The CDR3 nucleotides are TGTGCCACCCAGAGGGGTTGGGAGACCCAGTACTTC.

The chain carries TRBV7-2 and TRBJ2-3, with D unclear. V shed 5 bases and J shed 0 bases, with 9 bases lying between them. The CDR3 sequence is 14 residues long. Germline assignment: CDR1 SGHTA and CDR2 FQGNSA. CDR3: CASSRIPSTDTQYF. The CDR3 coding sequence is TGTGCCAGCAGCCGGATTCCGAGCACAGATACGCAGTATTTT. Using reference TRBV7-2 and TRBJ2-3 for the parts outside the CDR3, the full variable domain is GAGVSQSPSNKVTEKGKDVELRCDPISGHTALYWYRQSLGQGLEFLIYFQGNSAPDKSGLPSDRFSAERTGGSVSTLTIQRTQQEDSAVYLCASSRIPSTDTQYFGPGTRLTVL.

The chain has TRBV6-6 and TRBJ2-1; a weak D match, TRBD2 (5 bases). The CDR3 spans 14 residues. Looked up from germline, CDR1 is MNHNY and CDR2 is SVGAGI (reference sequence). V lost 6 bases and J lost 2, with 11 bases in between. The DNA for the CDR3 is TGTGCCAGCAGCCCCTTCGGGACCTACAATGAGCAGTTCTTC. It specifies CASSPFGTYNEQFF.

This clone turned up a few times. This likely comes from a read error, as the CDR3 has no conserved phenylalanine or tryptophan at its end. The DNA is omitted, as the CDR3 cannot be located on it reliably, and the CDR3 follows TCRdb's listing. The CDR3 reads CASSEGGQGVEEI. This chain connects TRBV6-1 to TRBJ2-7; the table gives TRBD1 as D, unverified against the DNA. Per the germline V gene, CDR1 is MNHNS and CDR2 is SASEGT. The CDR3 contains 13 residues when both ends are counted.